This is a list of T cell receptor beta chains from one sample in a study of beta chain features in type 1 diabetes. Here immunoSEQ multiplex PCR was the method, and the copy in TCRdb shows in-frame clones only, minus some. Seen here are fewer than 350,000 clones, around 7.3% observed once, and the top ten hold 0.9% to 1.2%. Sequenced: central memory CD4+ T cells from blood. The receptor source for this set is a woman between 18 and 30 years old in good health. The CDR3 runs from the conserved cysteine through the conserved F or W. Fields, in order: V gene, J gene, clone size, D gene, CDR3 DNA, CDR3 protein. D genes are given only for firm matches. Size tells how often a clone was seen (once, few, many) or the class of an expanded clone, and some rows leave it out.

V gene: TRBV6-6
J gene: TRBJ1-2
clone size: few
D gene: .
CDR3 DNA: TGTGCCAGCAGTAGCTCCGGGTCCTATGGCTACACCTTC
CDR3 protein: CASSSSGSYGYTF

V gene: TRBV10-3
J gene: TRBJ1-5
clone size: .
D gene: .
CDR3 DNA: TGTGCCATCAGTGAGTCGAGGGCAGGGACGTCTTCCCCCCAGCATTTT
CDR3 protein: CAISESRAGTSSPQHF

V gene: TRBV19
J gene: TRBJ2-3
clone size: .
D gene: .
CDR3 DNA: TGTGCCAGTAGTTTACACAAAGGGATAGCAGATACGCAGTATTTT
CDR3 protein: CASSLHKGIADTQYF

V gene: TRBV7-2
J gene: TRBJ2-7
clone size: .
D gene: .
CDR3 DNA: TGTGCCAGCAGCTCCGGGCCGAGCTACGAGCAGTACTTC
CDR3 protein: CASSSGPSYEQYF

V gene: TRBV6-6
J gene: TRBJ2-1
clone size: many
D gene: TRBD1
CDR3 DNA: TGTGCCGGGGGTTACGGACAGGGTCGTCATGAGCAGTTCTTC
CDR3 protein: CAGGYGQGRHEQFF

V gene: TRBV5-4
J gene: TRBJ2-5
clone size: many
D gene: .
CDR3 DNA: TGTGCCAGCAGCCGTGGCCAAGAGACCCAGTACTTC
CDR3 protein: CASSRGQETQYF

V gene: TRBV29-1
J gene: TRBJ1-1
clone size: few
D gene: .
CDR3 DNA: TGCAGCGCGACTTCCCGGGCAGGGAGGGCTTTCTTT
CDR3 protein: CSATSRAGRAFF

V gene: TRBV30
J gene: TRBJ1-1
clone size: .
D gene: .
CDR3 DNA: TGTGCCGGCAACACCGACACTGAAGCTTTCTTT
CDR3 protein: CAGNTDTEAFF

V gene: TRBV7-2
J gene: TRBJ2-6
clone size: .
D gene: .
CDR3 DNA: TGTGCCAGCAGCTCCGCCGTCTCTGGGGCCAACGTCCTGACTTTC
CDR3 protein: CASSSAVSGANVLTF

V gene: TRBV7-2
J gene: TRBJ1-4
clone size: .
D gene: .
CDR3 DNA: TGTGCCAGCAGCTTAGCGGGAGTGGGTGAAAAACTGTTTTTT
CDR3 protein: CASSLAGVGEKLFF

V gene: TRBV5-8
J gene: TRBJ1-1
clone size: .
D gene: .
CDR3 DNA: TGTGCCAGCAGCTTGGGCAGTTACTTTGAAGCTTTCTTT
CDR3 protein: CASSLGSYFEAFF

V gene: TRBV19
J gene: TRBJ1-2
clone size: few
D gene: .
CDR3 DNA: TGTGCCAGTAGTATCCAAGGAGCTAACTATGGCTACACCTTC
CDR3 protein: CASSIQGANYGYTF

V gene: TRBV23-1
J gene: TRBJ1-5
clone size: few
D gene: .
CDR3 DNA: TGCGCCAGCAGTCTTTACAGGGAGGTTCAGCCCCAGCATTTT
CDR3 protein: CASSLYREVQPQHF

V gene: TRBV29-1
J gene: TRBJ2-4
clone size: many
D gene: .
CDR3 DNA: TGCAGCGTGGTTTGGCAGGGGGCCAAAAACATTCAGTACTTC
CDR3 protein: CSVVWQGAKNIQYF

V gene: TRBV4-1
J gene: TRBJ1-2
clone size: .
D gene: .
CDR3 DNA: TGCGCCAGCAGCACACAACAGGGTTACCGGTATGGCTACACCTTC
CDR3 protein: CASSTQQGYRYGYTF

V gene: TRBV28
J gene: TRBJ2-2
clone size: few
D gene: .
CDR3 DNA: TGTGCCAGCAGTTTAAAACCCCAAGTCCTTTTTTTT
CDR3 protein: CASSLKPQVLFF

V gene: TRBV7-2
J gene: TRBJ1-3
clone size: many
D gene: .
CDR3 DNA: TGTGCCAGCAGCCCCCACTCTGGAAACACCATATATTTT
CDR3 protein: CASSPHSGNTIYF

V gene: TRBV2
J gene: TRBJ2-2
clone size: few
D gene: .
CDR3 DNA: TGTGCCAGCAGTGAAGCCCTTGGGGGGGAGCTGTTTTTT
CDR3 protein: CASSEALGGELFF

V gene: TRBV4-3
J gene: TRBJ2-3
clone size: .
D gene: TRBD2
CDR3 DNA: TGCGCCAGCAGCCAAGGACTAGCGGGACTGGATACGCAGTATTTT
CDR3 protein: CASSQGLAGLDTQYF

V gene: TRBV25-1
J gene: TRBJ2-7
clone size: few
D gene: .
CDR3 DNA: TGTGCCAGCAGTGAAGAACCCGCCCCAACGGAGTGGCCCGAGCAGTACTTC
CDR3 protein: CASSEEPAPTEWPEQYF

V gene: TRBV7-2
J gene: TRBJ2-3
clone size: .
D gene: TRBD2
CDR3 DNA: TGTGCCAGCAGCTTTACTAGCGGGGGGTACACAGATACGCAGTATTTT
CDR3 protein: CASSFTSGGYTDTQYF

V gene: TRBV9
J gene: TRBJ1-6
clone size: .
D gene: .
CDR3 DNA: TGTGCCAGCAGCGCCCAAGGACACAATAATTCACCCCTCCACTTT
CDR3 protein: CASSAQGHNNSPLHF

V gene: TRBV29-1
J gene: TRBJ1-2
clone size: .
D gene: .
CDR3 DNA: TGCAGCGTTGAAGATGAAGGGCTTGGCTACACCTTC
CDR3 protein: CSVEDEGLGYTF

V gene: TRBV5-1
J gene: TRBJ1-6
clone size: few
D gene: .
CDR3 DNA: TGCGCCAGCAGCCTTAGCGGATCCTATAATTCACCCCTCCACTTT
CDR3 protein: CASSLSGSYNSPLHF

V gene: TRBV7-2
J gene: TRBJ2-7
clone size: few
D gene: .
CDR3 DNA: TGTGCCAGCAGCTTAGTATTTGATGGTAGCGAATACGAGCAGTACTTC
CDR3 protein: CASSLVFDGSEYEQYF

V gene: TRBV2
J gene: TRBJ1-1
clone size: .
D gene: .
CDR3 DNA: TGTGCCAGCAGTTGGATACCCCAGAACACTGAAGCTTTCTTT
CDR3 protein: CASSWIPQNTEAFF

V gene: TRBV7-9
J gene: TRBJ2-7
clone size: many
D gene: TRBD1
CDR3 DNA: TGTGCCAGCAGCTCCTGGGGGACAGGGAAGATGGACGAGCAGTACTTC
CDR3 protein: CASSSWGTGKMDEQYF

V gene: TRBV5-4
J gene: TRBJ2-5
clone size: .
D gene: TRBD2
CDR3 DNA: TGTGCCAGCAGCTTGCCGGGAGGGCAGAGTCTGGAGACCCAGTACTTC
CDR3 protein: CASSLPGGQSLETQYF

V gene: TRBV5-6
J gene: TRBJ2-3
clone size: .
D gene: .
CDR3 DNA: TGTGCCAGCAGCTTGACCTTCGGGGATACGCAGTATTTT
CDR3 protein: CASSLTFGDTQYF

V gene: TRBV7-2
J gene: TRBJ1-2
clone size: many
D gene: .
CDR3 DNA: TGTGCCAGCAGCCCCCGGGACCAGGCCCCGTACACCTTC
CDR3 protein: CASSPRDQAPYTF

V gene: TRBV7-2
J gene: TRBJ1-1
clone size: .
D gene: .
CDR3 DNA: TGTGCCAGCAGCTTAAGGGGAACAGGGCTGGGTGTACGCACTGAAGCTTTCTTT
CDR3 protein: CASSLRGTGLGVRTEAFF

V gene: TRBV5-4
J gene: TRBJ2-5
clone size: few
D gene: .
CDR3 DNA: TGTGCCAGCAGCTTGGGTGGCAATACAGGGCAAGAGACCCAGTACTTC
CDR3 protein: CASSLGGNTGQETQYF

V gene: TRBV7-9
J gene: TRBJ1-1
clone size: few
D gene: TRBD1
CDR3 DNA: TGTGCCAGCAGCTTCGGACAGGGGAACACTGAAGCTTTCTTT
CDR3 protein: CASSFGQGNTEAFF

V gene: TRBV7-2
J gene: TRBJ2-5
clone size: few
D gene: .
CDR3 DNA: TGTGCCAGCAGCTCGCCGAGGGCGACCCAGTACTTC
CDR3 protein: CASSSPRATQYF

V gene: TRBV1
J gene: TRBJ2-1
clone size: .
D gene: .
CDR3 DNA: TGCACCAGCAGCTACAGCGAGGTCGTAGGAAACCACAATGAGCAGTTCTTC
CDR3 protein: CTSSYSEVVGNHNEQFF

V gene: TRBV18
J gene: TRBJ2-3
clone size: few
D gene: TRBD2
CDR3 DNA: TGTGCCAGCTCACCTTTTGTTCCGGGAGGGCCTGGAGATACGCAGTATTTT
CDR3 protein: CASSPFVPGGPGDTQYF

V gene: TRBV6-1
J gene: TRBJ1-2
clone size: few
D gene: TRBD1
CDR3 DNA: TGTGCCAGCGGAGAGACAGGGGTCAAAGGCTATGGCTACACCTTC
CDR3 protein: CASGETGVKGYGYTF

V gene: TRBV7-9
J gene: TRBJ2-3
clone size: few
D gene: .
CDR3 DNA: TGTGCCAGCACCACGAGAGGAGGAGCGACAGATACGCAGTATTTT
CDR3 protein: CASTTRGGATDTQYF

V gene: TRBV7-3
J gene: TRBJ2-1
clone size: few
D gene: TRBD2
CDR3 DNA: TGTGCCAGCAGCTCGTTAGCGGGAGGGTACAATGAGCAGTTCTTC
CDR3 protein: CASSSLAGGYNEQFF

V gene: TRBV28
J gene: TRBJ1-1
clone size: many
D gene: TRBD1
CDR3 DNA: TGTGCCAGCAGCAAAGGGGGCAGAGAAGCTTTCTTT
CDR3 protein: CASSKGGREAFF

V gene: TRBV2
J gene: TRBJ1-2
clone size: few
D gene: .
CDR3 DNA: TGTGCCAGCAGTTTTAGGAGAGCTAGTGGTTCCTATGGCTACACCTTC
CDR3 protein: CASSFRRASGSYGYTF